This TCR beta chain was sequenced in a study of shared clonotypes between healthy human individuals. CDR3 length: 14 residues. The germline gives CDR1 ENHRY, CDR2 SYGVKD. Trimming removed 2 bases from V and 9 bases from J; junction bases left unmatched: 6. Deep was the level at which the assay was run. Genomic DNA of every subset was divided equally among multiple immunoSEQ plates. About 30,000 T cell genomes, or approximately 290 ng DNA, went into replicate PCRs of unsorted PBMC. TCRdb's table, derived via immunoSEQ multiplex PCR, lists solely in-frame clones and lacks some. The data contain hundreds of thousands of clones, just over 75% of them singletons. Unsorted samples, those not sorted, used roughly 87 million PBMCs for genomic DNA. The table lists this clone with a count of one.

What was sequenced was PBMCs. V gene TRBV10-3 combines with J gene TRBJ2-1, with TRBD2 matching over 8 bases. This receptor was taken from a woman between 35 and 50 years old in good health. Some clones in this sample may be carry-over from other donors' samples. The CDR3 loop reads CAISEGREVGEQFF. DNA of the CDR3: TGTGCCATCAGTGAGGGGCGGGAGGTCGGTGAGCAGTTCTTC.